This T cell receptor beta chain originates from a study of shared clonotypes between healthy human individuals. Study-level background: The plates for each donor numbered three CD4 naive, three CD4 memory, two CD8 naive and one CD8 memory. Study observations and caveats: Clonotypes that were shared across a handful of donors made up roughly 5.2% of naive CD4 clonotypes. Genetic and exposure-history diversity was limited by the few donors.

The count of this clone is one. Antigen specificity is unknown. Cells designated naive CD8 were CD45RO-negative and were positively selected for CCR7, with terminally differentiated effector memory CD45RA+ cells excluded. All the donors were Caucasian adults who lived in Nashville, Tennessee. Trimming removed 2 bases at V and 7 bases at J, with 12 bases between. Germline V gives CDR1 LGHNA, CDR2 YNFKEQ. CDR3 length equals 14 residues. Libraries were prepared by immunoSEQ multiplex PCR; TCRdb keeps only in-frame clonotypes and omits some of them. The data contain around 1,900,000 clones, just over 90% of them singletons.

This chain connects TRBV4-2 to TRBJ1-5; D remains ambiguous. This TCR was sampled from a man younger than 35 in good health. Some clones in this sample may be carry-over from other donors' samples. Sequencing input: naive CD8+ T cells from PBMCs. CDR3 DNA sequence: TGTGCCAGCAGCCAACACAAAAACTCGCAGCCCCAGCATTTT. Translated, it gives CASSQHKNSQPQHF.